This T cell receptor (beta chain) was observed in a study of blood T cell repertoires in COVID-19. Study-level information: In each case, the material was cDNA or gDNA derived from T cells, B-cell-depleted T cells, or PBMCs.

Original analysis: From reference gene primer amplification, estimates of nucleated cell counts were derived. Only in-frame clones appear in the TCRdb table, and some are missing; sequencing was by immunoSEQ multiplex PCR. The V and J calls and clone size are taken from that table; D and trimming were inferred from the DNA. The table includes about 74,000 clones, roughly four fifths detected once. Trimming cost V 5 bases and J 4 bases; bases outside gene matches: 13. The CDR3 is made up of 17 amino acids. Germline CDR1 SGHVS, CDR2 FQNEAQ. V and J are TRBV7-8 and TRBJ2-2; 7 nucleotides match TRBD1. This receptor was obtained from a man between 65 and 85 years old with acute or convalescent COVID-19. The sample consisted of peripheral blood. CDR3 nucleotides: TGTGCCAGCAGCCCCCGATACGGACAGGATAGCACCGGGGAGCTGTTTTTT. This encodes CASSPRYGQDSTGELFF.